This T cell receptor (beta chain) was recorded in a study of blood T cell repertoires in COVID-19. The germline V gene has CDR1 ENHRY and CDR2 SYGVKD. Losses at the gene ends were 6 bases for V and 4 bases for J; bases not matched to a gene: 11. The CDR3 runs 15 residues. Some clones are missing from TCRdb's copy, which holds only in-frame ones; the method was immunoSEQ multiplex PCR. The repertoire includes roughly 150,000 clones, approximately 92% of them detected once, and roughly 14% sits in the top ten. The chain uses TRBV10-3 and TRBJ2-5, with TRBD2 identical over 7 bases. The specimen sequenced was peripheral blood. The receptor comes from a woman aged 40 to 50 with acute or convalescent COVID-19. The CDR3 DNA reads TGTGCCATCAGAGGGGCTAGCGGCCAAGGAGAGACCCAGTACTTC. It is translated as CAIRGASGQGETQYF.